The 5 T cell receptor beta chains given below trace back to one sample, sequenced in a study of persistence of HIV-infected CD4 T cells. The immunoSEQ assay was version 4, run in survey mode. Clones were sequenced by immunoSEQ multiplex PCR, and TCRdb holds only the in-frame ones, with some missing. The table shows under 40,000 clones, with around four fifths occurring only once. These receptors have no identified antigens. The stimulus was an HIV-1 Gag 15-mer peptide pool, approximately 0.93 ug/peptide/mL. CD40L-negative CD69-negative CD45RO-high memory CD4+ T cells were sorted as populations depleted of antigen-responding cells. Sample: CD4+ T cells sorted from PBMCs after approximately 19-hour stimulation, taken from a patient who received antiretroviral therapy. The receptors come from an adult woman with HIV who was CMV-seropositive.

The chain is built from TRBV7-2 and TRBJ1-3, with 8 bases that match TRBD1. The CDR3 sequence is 16 residues long. The V segment lost 4 bases and the J segment 2 bases; nucleotides outside the gene matches: 7. Germline V gene lookup returns CDR1 SGHTA and CDR2 FQGNSA. This chain's CDR3 is CASSYKTGGAGNTIYF. CDR3 sequence (DNA): TGTGCCAGCAGCTACAAAACAGGGGGTGCTGGAAACACCATATATTTT.

This chain joins TRBV29-1 and TRBJ1-1, with 8 bases lining up with TRBD1. CDR3 length: 16 residues. V gave up 1 base and J gave up 3 bases; unmatched junction bases: 10. CDR1 SQVTM and CDR2 ANQGSEA come from the germline V gene. Here the CDR3 reads CSVEGWTGLADTEAFF. The CDR3 DNA is TGCAGCGTTGAAGGTTGGACAGGGCTTGCGGACACTGAAGCTTTCTTT.

V and J are TRBV19 and TRBJ2-7, with 10 bases matching TRBD1. The trim removed 5 bases at V and 2 bases at J, leaving 9 bases unmatched. This CDR3 has 16 amino acids. Germline values: CDR1 LNHDA, CDR2 SQIVND (reference sequence). The CDR3 loop is CASSARPGQGTYEQYF. DNA of the CDR3: TGTGCCAGTAGTGCCCGCCCGGGACAGGGGACCTACGAGCAGTACTTC.

V gene TRBV27 combines with J gene TRBJ2-7, with D possibly being TRBD1 or TRBD2 (6 bases each). Germline V gene sequence: CDR1 MNHEY, CDR2 SMNVEV (reference sequence). V dropped 6 bases and J dropped 4 bases, with 16 bases sitting between them. This CDR3 contains 14 residues. The CDR3 here is CASRWAGGSYEQYF. The CDR3 nucleotides are TGTGCCAGCAGGTGGGCCGGGGGCTCTTACGAGCAGTACTTC.

This clone was seen once. V usage is TRBV29-1 and J usage is TRBJ1-4; D is possibly TRBD1 (6 bases). Germline assignment: CDR1 SQVTM and CDR2 ANQGSEA. V lost 6 bases and J 7 bases, leaving 18 bases between the germline ends. The CDR3 has 14 residues. CDR3 sequence: CSVKNREWGEKLFF. The CDR3 DNA reads TGCAGCGTAAAAAACAGGGAGTGGGGTGAAAAACTGTTTTTT.